The T cell receptor beta chain under discussion was sequenced for a study of blood T cell repertoires in COVID-19. Looking at the study overall: COVID-19 samples collected from the United States, Italy and Spain covered acute and convalescent phases.

The assay was immunoSEQ multiplex PCR, and TCRdb's table has in-frame clones only and misses some. The sample records 200,000 to 250,000 clones, around 90% being singletons. Sequencing was done on a sample of peripheral blood. The clonotype originates from a man aged 55 to 69 with COVID-19, enrolled during active disease.

CDR3 in amino acids: CSATGQHGYTF. In DNA form, the CDR3 reads TGCAGTGCCACAGGACAGCATGGCTACACCTTC. The V gene is TRBV20-1, the J gene TRBJ1-2, with D possibly TRBD1 on 6 matching bases. Germline V gene data show CDR1 as DFQATT and CDR2 as SNEGSKA (reference sequence). V was trimmed by 6 bases and J by 6 bases, leaving 11 bases between them. CDR3 length: 11 amino acids.